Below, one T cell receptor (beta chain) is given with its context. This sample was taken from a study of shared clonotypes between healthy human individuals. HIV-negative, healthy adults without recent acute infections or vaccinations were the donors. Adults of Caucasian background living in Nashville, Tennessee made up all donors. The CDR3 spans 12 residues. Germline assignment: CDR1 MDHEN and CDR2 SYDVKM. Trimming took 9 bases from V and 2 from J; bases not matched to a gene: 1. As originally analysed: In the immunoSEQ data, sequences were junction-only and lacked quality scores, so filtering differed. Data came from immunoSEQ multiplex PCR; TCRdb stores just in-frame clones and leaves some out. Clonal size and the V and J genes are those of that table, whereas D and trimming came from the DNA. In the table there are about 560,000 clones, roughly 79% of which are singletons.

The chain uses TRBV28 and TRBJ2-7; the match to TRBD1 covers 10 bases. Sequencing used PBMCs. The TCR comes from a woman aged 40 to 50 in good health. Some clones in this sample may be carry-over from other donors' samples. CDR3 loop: CARGQGTYEQYF. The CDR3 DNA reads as TGTGCCAGGGGACAGGGGACCTACGAGCAGTACTTC. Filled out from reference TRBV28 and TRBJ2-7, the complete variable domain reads DVKVTQSSRYLVKRTGEKVFLECVQDMDHENMFWYRQDPGLGLRLIYFSYDVKMKEKGDIPEGYSVSREKKERFSLILESASTNQTSMYLCARGQGTYEQYFGPGTRLTVT.